Listed below are T cell receptor beta chains from one sample, sequenced in a study of shared clonotypes between healthy human individuals. Clones were read by immunoSEQ multiplex PCR, and TCRdb kept only the in-frame ones, dropping some. The table includes over 2 million clones, about 95% detected once. The sequenced sample consisted of naive CD8+ T cells sorted from blood. The receptors derive from a man younger than 35 in good health. The CDR3 runs from the conserved cysteine through the conserved F or W. The D gene is left open where the match is weak. Clone size is shown for a subset of rows, as once, few, many or a class of expanded clone.

clone_size	v_call	j_call	d_call	cdr3_nt	cdr3_aa
NA	TRBV4-3	TRBJ2-2	NA	TGCGCCAGCAGCCAAGATGGAGAGTACGCTCAGGGGGAGCTGTTTTTT	CASSQDGEYAQGELFF
NA	TRBV19	TRBJ2-2	TRBD1	TGTGCCAGTAGTCCTTACAGGGGTAACACCGGGGAGCTGTTTTTT	CASSPYRGNTGELFF
NA	TRBV10-3	TRBJ1-5	TRBD1	TGTGCCATCAGCGAAGGGACAGTCTATAGCAATCAGCCCCAGCATTTT	CAISEGTVYSNQPQHF
NA	TRBV7-2	TRBJ2-7	TRBD2	TGTGCCAGCAGCGTGGACCCCCGCGGGAGGGCCCCCTACGAGCAGTACTTC	CASSVDPRGRAPYEQYF
NA	TRBV13	TRBJ2-3	NA	TGTGCCAGCAGCAAGCGACGCTCAGATACGCAGTATTTT	CASSKRRSDTQYF
NA	TRBV4-2	TRBJ2-5	TRBD1	TGTGCCAGCAGGGGGACAGCCCAAGAGACCCAGTACTTC	CASRGTAQETQYF
NA	TRBV6-5	TRBJ2-7	TRBD2	TGTGCCAGCAGTCCTCTAGTCCGGGAGGTAGGGGAGCAGTACTTC	CASSPLVREVGEQYF
NA	TRBV6-5	TRBJ2-2	NA	TGTGCCAGCAGTTACCCCAGGGAAGGAGGCACCGGGGAGCTGTTTTTT	CASSYPREGGTGELFF
NA	TRBV29-1	TRBJ2-1	NA	TGCAGCGTTGATCGGCTGGGACCCCCTGGGGATGAGCAGTTCTTC	CSVDRLGPPGDEQFF
NA	TRBV4-1	TRBJ2-7	TRBD1	TGCGCCAGCAGCCGGACCGGGACAGGAGACTACGAGCAGTACTTC	CASSRTGTGDYEQYF
NA	TRBV19	TRBJ2-7	TRBD1	TGTGCCAGCAGCCCCGGGACAGTTTCCTACGAGCAGTACTTC	CASSPGTVSYEQYF
NA	TRBV9	TRBJ2-7	TRBD2	TGTGCCAGCAGCGTAGGCGCGGGAGCCCACGAGCAGTACTTC	CASSVGAGAHEQYF
NA	TRBV7-9	TRBJ2-7	NA	TGTGCCAGCAGCTCCTCGCTATACGAGCAGTACTTC	CASSSSLYEQYF
NA	TRBV9	TRBJ2-7	TRBD2	TGTGCCAGCAGCGTAGACCAAGGGACTACCTACGAGCAGTACTTC	CASSVDQGTTYEQYF
NA	TRBV19	TRBJ2-2	NA	TGTGCCAGTAGTAGTCCATATAGGCTGGACACCGGGGAGCTGTTTTTT	CASSSPYRLDTGELFF
NA	TRBV27	TRBJ1-5	TRBD1	TGTGCCAGCAGCATGCAGGGGGTCGGTAATCAGCCCCAGCATTTT	CASSMQGVGNQPQHF
NA	TRBV9	TRBJ1-4	NA	TGTGCCAGCAGCCCTCCAAGGGGTGAAAAACTGTTTTTT	CASSPPRGEKLFF
NA	TRBV4-3	TRBJ2-7	NA	TGCGCCAGCAGCCAAGATAGCGCAGGGCGGTTAGGCGAGCAGTACTTC	CASSQDSAGRLGEQYF
NA	TRBV15	TRBJ2-6	NA	TGTGCCACCAGCAGAGAGTCTGGGGCCAACGTCCTGACTTTC	CATSRESGANVLTF
NA	TRBV4-1	TRBJ1-2	TRBD1	TGCGCCAGCAGCCAAGTCTCCAAACCGGGACAGACCTATGGCTACACCTTC	CASSQVSKPGQTYGYTF
NA	TRBV7-2	TRBJ2-3	TRBD2	TGTGCCAGCAGCCTGGGACTAGCCCATCCCGGCACAGATACGCAGTATTTT	CASSLGLAHPGTDTQYF
NA	TRBV7-6	TRBJ2-5	NA	TGTGCCAGCAGCTTAGATGCCCGGGAGACCCAGTACTTC	CASSLDARETQYF
NA	TRBV15	TRBJ2-7	TRBD1	TGTGCCACCAGCGGGGGACAGGGGGCAAACGAGCAGTACTTC	CATSGGQGANEQYF
NA	TRBV19	TRBJ2-7	NA	TGTGCCAGTAGTCCTACAGGGTCTCCTCCCTGCGAACAGTACTTC	CASSPTGSPPCEQYF
NA	TRBV15	TRBJ2-7	NA	TGTGCCACCAGCAGAGATACGGGGGAAGAGCAGTACTTC	CATSRDTGEEQYF
NA	TRBV16	TRBJ1-4	NA	TGTGCCAGCAGCCAATCGGTCCATGAAAAGCTGTTTTTT	CASSQSVHEKLFF
NA	TRBV5-6	TRBJ2-1	NA	TGTGCCAGCAGCTACCCAGACAATGAGCAGTTCTTC	CASSYPDNEQFF
once	TRBV27	TRBJ1-5	TRBD1	TGTGCCAGCATGACCGGGACAGGGGCGTTATATAGCAATCAGCCCCAGCATTTT	CASMTGTGALYSNQPQHF
NA	TRBV6-5	TRBJ2-5	TRBD1	TGTGCCAGCAGCACCGGGACAGGGCTGGGGGAGACCCAGTACTTC	CASSTGTGLGETQYF
NA	TRBV27	TRBJ2-7	TRBD1	TGTGCCAGCAGTTTAACCGCACAGGGGGCCACGGTTTACGAGCAGTACTTC	CASSLTAQGATVYEQYF
NA	TRBV7-8	TRBJ2-1	NA	TGTGCCAGCAGCCACCTCCTAGTGGATAGGTACAATGAGCAGTTCTTC	CASSHLLVDRYNEQFF
NA	TRBV7-9	TRBJ2-7	NA	TGTGCCAGCAGCTTAGCTGTGTCAGGGGATTCCTACGAGCAGTACTTC	CASSLAVSGDSYEQYF